The present T cell receptor (beta chain) was sequenced within a study of OX40 agonist ivuxolimab in advanced cancers. Regarding the study as a whole: Expanded clones tended on average to be more numerous among CD8+ T cells than CD4+.

Sequencing used immunoSEQ multiplex PCR; TCRdb keeps in-frame clones, though not all of them. The sample carries tens of thousands of clones, approximately 89% recorded once. As regards this clone: Its antigen is still unknown.

Germline loops: CDR1 SGHRS, CDR2 YFSETQ. The V end was cut by 4 bases, the J end by 1 base, with 11 bases between. The CDR3 totals 15 residues. This sequence originates from an adult with an advanced solid tumor such as melanoma, head and neck, liver or kidney cancer. The source material was CD4+ or CD8+ T cells sorted from blood, sampled in a trial of the OX40 agonist ivuxolimab. The V and J genes are TRBV5-1 and TRBJ2-2; the D gene is possibly TRBD2 (6 bases). The CDR3, as DNA: TGCGCCAGCAGCCCGGGACTCTTGAACACCGGGGAGCTGTTTTTT. Encoded protein: CASSPGLLNTGELFF.